The 5 T cell receptor beta chains reported below all come from one sample, sequenced in a study of T cell responses to AZD1222 COVID-19 vaccine. The assay was immunoSEQ multiplex PCR, and TCRdb's table has in-frame clones only and misses some. The table shows under 150,000 clones, with roughly 90% occurring only once. The sequences come from peripheral blood, collected on day 0 of AZD1222 vaccination. These receptors were taken from an adult in good health.

In this sample, this clone turned up a few times. The chain couples TRBV7-8 to TRBJ2-7; D not resolved. Trimming shortened V by 2 bases and J by 5 bases, and 4 bases separated the two germline ends. Germline V lookup: CDR1 SGHVS, CDR2 FQNEAQ. The CDR3 totals 11 residues. CDR3 in amino acids: CASSLIDEQYF. The CDR3 region has the DNA TGTGCCAGCAGCTTAATAGACGAGCAGTACTTC.

The V and J genes are TRBV4-1 and TRBJ2-3; D unresolved. The CDR3 spans 13 residues. Germline values: CDR1 MGHRA, CDR2 YSYEKL. V shed 1 base and J shed 2 bases, with 4 bases lying between them. The DNA for the CDR3 is TGCGCCAGCAGCCAAGCAAACACAGATACGCAGTATTTT. Translated: CASSQANTDTQYF.

V usage is TRBV4-1 and J usage is TRBJ2-7; D may be TRBD1 (6 bases). The V gene lost 4 bases and the J gene lost 3 bases, with 13 bases spanning the gap. The CDR3 loop spans 14 amino acids. Germline assignment: CDR1 MGHRA and CDR2 YSYEKL. In nucleotides, the CDR3 is TGCGCCAGCAGCCGAACAGGGTTGGACTACGAGCAGTACTTC. Translated, it gives CASSRTGLDYEQYF.

The chain uses TRBV6-5 and TRBJ1-4; no clear D gene. Germline V gene sequence: CDR1 MNHEY, CDR2 SVGAGI. The CDR3 spans 14 residues. The V and J ends lost 8 bases and 2 bases respectively, with 12 bases between them. The CDR3 sequence is CASWGFGTNEKLFF. In DNA, the CDR3 is TGTGCCAGCTGGGGTTTCGGGACTAATGAAAAACTGTTTTTT.

This chain links TRBV3-1 (or the pseudogene TRBV3-2) with TRBJ1-3; D is ambiguous. There are 13 residues in the CDR3. Trimming took 5 bases from V and 4 from J, leaving 9 bases between them. Germline CDR1 reads LGHDT; CDR2 reads YNNKEL (reference sequence). CDR3 sequence reads: CASSEVRGNTIYF. CDR3 bases: TGTGCCAGCAGCGAGGTCAGGGGAAACACCATATATTTT.